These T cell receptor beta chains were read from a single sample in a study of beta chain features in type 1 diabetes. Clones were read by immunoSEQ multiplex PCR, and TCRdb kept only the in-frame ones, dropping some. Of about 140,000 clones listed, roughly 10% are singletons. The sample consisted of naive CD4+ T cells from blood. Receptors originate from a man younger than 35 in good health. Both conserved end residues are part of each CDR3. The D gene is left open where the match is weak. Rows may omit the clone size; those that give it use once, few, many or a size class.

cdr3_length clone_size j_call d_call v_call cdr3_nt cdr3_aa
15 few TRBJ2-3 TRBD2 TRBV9 TGTGCCAGCAGCGCAGGGACTAGCGGGTCAGATACGCAGTATTTT CASSAGTSGSDTQYF
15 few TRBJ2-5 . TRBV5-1 TGCGCCAGCGGGACCGGGGGGCAACACCAAGAGACCCAGTACTTC CASGTGGQHQETQYF
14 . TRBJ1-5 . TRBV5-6 TGTGCCAGCAGTCTTGGAGACCGCAATCAGCCCCAGCATTTT CASSLGDRNQPQHF
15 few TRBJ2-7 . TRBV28 TGTGCCAGCAGTCAAGGACAGCGCCGGCCCTACGAGCAGTACTTC CASSQGQRRPYEQYF
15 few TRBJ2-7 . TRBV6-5 TGTGCCAGCAGTTACGCCCGGAGCAGGGGTTACGAGCAGTACTTC CASSYARSRGYEQYF
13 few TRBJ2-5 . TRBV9 TGTGCCAGCAGCGTGCGGGGGCGAGAGACCCAGTACTTC CASSVRGRETQYF
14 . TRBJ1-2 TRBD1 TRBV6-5 TGTGCCAGCAGTCGGTCCCGGGACAGCCGTGGCTACACCTTC CASSRSRDSRGYTF
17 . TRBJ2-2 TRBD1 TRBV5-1 TGCGCCAGCAGCTTTGGACAGGGGGCAGAGGACACCGGGGAGCTGTTTTTT CASSFGQGAEDTGELFF
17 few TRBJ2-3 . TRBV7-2 TGTGCCAGCAGCTCCCGTAGCAGTCAGCCCCGCACAGATACGCAGTATTTT CASSSRSSQPRTDTQYF
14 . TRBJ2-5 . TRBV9 TGTGCCAGCAGCGTAGGACTCCTCCAAGAGACCCAGTACTTC CASSVGLLQETQYF
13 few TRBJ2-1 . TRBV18 TGTGCCAGCTCACCTGAGTCGTACAATGAGCAGTTCTTC CASSPESYNEQFF
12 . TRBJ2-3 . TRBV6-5 TGTGCCAGCAGTTACCTGGGAGGTACGCAGTATTTT CASSYLGGTQYF
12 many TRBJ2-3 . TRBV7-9 TGTGCCAGCAGCTCTCGAGCAGATACGCAGTATTTT CASSSRADTQYF
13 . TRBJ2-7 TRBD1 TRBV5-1 TGCGCCAGCAGCGAAGGGACAGGGTACGAGCAGTACTTC CASSEGTGYEQYF
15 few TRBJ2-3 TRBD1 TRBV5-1 TGCGCCAGCAGCCCGACAGGGGAGGGCACAGATACGCAGTATTTT CASSPTGEGTDTQYF
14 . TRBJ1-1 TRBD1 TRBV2 TGTGCCAGCAGACGGCCAGGGGGCAACACTGAAGCTTTCTTT CASRRPGGNTEAFF
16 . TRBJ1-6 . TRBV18 TGTGCCAGCTCACCCGCCGCCAGCTCCTATAATTCACCCCTCCACTTT CASSPAASSYNSPLHF
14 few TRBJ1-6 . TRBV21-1 TGTGCCAGCAGCAAAGTAGACACAGCTCCCCCCCTCCACTTT CASSKVDTAPPLHF
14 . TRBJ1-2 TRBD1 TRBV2 TGTGCCAGCAGGGCCGGGACAGGGGACTATGGCTACACCTTC CASRAGTGDYGYTF
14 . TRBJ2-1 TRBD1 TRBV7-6 TGTGCCAGCAAGCCGGGACAGGGGTTCAATGAGCAGTTCTTC CASKPGQGFNEQFF
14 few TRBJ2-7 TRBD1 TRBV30 TGTGCCTGGAGTGTACAGGGGTTATTGGCCGAGCAGTACTTC CAWSVQGLLAEQYF
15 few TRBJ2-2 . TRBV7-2 TGTGCCAGCAGCATCCGACAGGTACCATCCGGGGAGCTGTTTTTT CASSIRQVPSGELFF
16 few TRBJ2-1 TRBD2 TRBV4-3 TGCGCCAGCAGCCAAGATTTGGGGGGGACCTACAATGAGCAGTTCTTC CASSQDLGGTYNEQFF
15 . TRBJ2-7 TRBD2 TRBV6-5 TGTGCCAGCAGTTACTCGACTAGCCTGTCCTACGAGCAGTACTTC CASSYSTSLSYEQYF
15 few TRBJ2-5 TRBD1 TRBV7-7 TGTGCCAGCAGCCCCCTAACAGGGGGCGATGAGACCCAGTACTTC CASSPLTGGDETQYF
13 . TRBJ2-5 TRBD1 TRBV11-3 TGTGCCAGCAGTTGGACAGGGTCGGAGACCCAGTACTTC CASSWTGSETQYF
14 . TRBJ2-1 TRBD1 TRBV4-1 TGCGCCAGCAGCCAAACTGACAGGGAACCTGAGCAGTTCTTC CASSQTDREPEQFF
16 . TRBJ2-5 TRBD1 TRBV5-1 TGCGCCAGCAGCTTGGCGAACCGGGACAGTCGGGAGACCCAGTACTTC CASSLANRDSRETQYF
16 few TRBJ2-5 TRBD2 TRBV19 TGTGCCAGTAGTATGGGGATGACTAGCGGTGGGGAGACCCAGTACTTC CASSMGMTSGGETQYF
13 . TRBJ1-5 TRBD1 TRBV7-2 TGTGCCAGCAGCTCACAGGGGAATCAGCCCCAGCATTTT CASSSQGNQPQHF
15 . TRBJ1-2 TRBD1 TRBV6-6 TGTGCCAGCAGTCCCCGGGGACAGGGGCCCAATGGCTACACCTTC CASSPRGQGPNGYTF
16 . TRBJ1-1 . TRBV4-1 TGCGCCAGCAGCCAACCGCGGACACCAATGAACACTGAAGCTTTCTTT CASSQPRTPMNTEAFF
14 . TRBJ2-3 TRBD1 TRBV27 TGTGCCAGCAGTGAGGGACAGGGAACAGATACGCAGTATTTT CASSEGQGTDTQYF
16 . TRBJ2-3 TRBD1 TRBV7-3 TGTGCCAGCAGCTTAGGAAGGGACAGGGCCACAGATACGCAGTATTTT CASSLGRDRATDTQYF
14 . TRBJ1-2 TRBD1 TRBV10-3 TGTGCCATGGGGGACCTAGGGACAGCCTATGGCTACACCTTC CAMGDLGTAYGYTF
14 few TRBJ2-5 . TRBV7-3 TGTGCCAGCAGCCCCGGGACTTTAGGAGAGACCCAGTACTTC CASSPGTLGETQYF
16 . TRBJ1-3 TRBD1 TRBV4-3 TGCGCCAGCAGCCAATTTCATACAGGGGTAGGAAACACCATATATTTT CASSQFHTGVGNTIYF
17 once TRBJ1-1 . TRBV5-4 TGTGCCAGCAGCTTCCGTCCCCCCCTATCGATGAACACTGAAGCTTTCTTT CASSFRPPLSMNTEAFF
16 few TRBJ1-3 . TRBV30 TGTGCCTGGAGTGTCAACAGGCCCCTCTCTGGAAACACCATATATTTT CAWSVNRPLSGNTIYF
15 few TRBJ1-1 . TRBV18 TGTGCCAGCCAGCTTCTTCGGGGGGCTGACACTGAAGCTTTCTTT CASQLLRGADTEAFF
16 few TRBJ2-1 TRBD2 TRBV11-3 TGTGCCAGCAGCCCCGCGGGTAGGGGACTATACAATGAGCAGTTCTTC CASSPAGRGLYNEQFF
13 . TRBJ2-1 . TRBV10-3 TGTGCCACCCAAGGACAGATATACAATGAGCAGTTCTTC CATQGQIYNEQFF
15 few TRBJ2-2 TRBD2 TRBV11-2 TGTGCCAGCAGCCCGACTAGCGGGGGGACCGGGGAGCTGTTTTTT CASSPTSGGTGELFF
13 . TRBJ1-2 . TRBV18 TGTGCCAGCTCACCTGAACGCGGCTATGGCTACACCTTC CASSPERGYGYTF
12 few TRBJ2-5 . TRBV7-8 TGTGCCAGCAGCTTAGTCGGAGAGACCCAGTACTTC CASSLVGETQYF
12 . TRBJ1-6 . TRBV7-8 TGTGCCAGCAGCTTACTAGGTTCACCCCTCCACTTT CASSLLGSPLHF
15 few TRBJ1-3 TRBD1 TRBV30 TGTGCCTGGAGCGCCGACAGGGGCTCTGGAAACACCATATATTTT CAWSADRGSGNTIYF
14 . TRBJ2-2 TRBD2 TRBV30 TGTGCCTGGAGTGGCGGGGGGAACACCGGGGAGCTGTTTTTT CAWSGGGNTGELFF
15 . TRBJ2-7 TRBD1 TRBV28 TGTGCCAGCAGTTCCCGACAGGGTGGCTCCTACGAGCAGTACTTC CASSSRQGGSYEQYF
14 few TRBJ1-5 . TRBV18 TGTGCCAGCTCGCCCCAGGGTTCCCATGAGCCCCAGCATTTT CASSPQGSHEPQHF
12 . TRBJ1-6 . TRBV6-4 TGTGCCAGCAGTGACTCGCGAGGGCCCCTCCACTTT CASSDSRGPLHF
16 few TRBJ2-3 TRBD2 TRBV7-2 TGCGCCAGCAGCCAGCCCCGCGGGACTACTCAGGATACGCAGTATTTT CASSQPRGTTQDTQYF
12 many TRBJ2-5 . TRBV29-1 TGCAGCGTTGAAGCTGGCGGAGAGACCCAGTACTTC CSVEAGGETQYF
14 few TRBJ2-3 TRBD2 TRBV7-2 TGTGCCAGCAGCACCGCGGGAGCCACAGATACGCAGTATTTT CASSTAGATDTQYF
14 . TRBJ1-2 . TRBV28 TGTGCCAGCAGTTTACAGCGGGGTTCCTATGGCTACACCTTC CASSLQRGSYGYTF
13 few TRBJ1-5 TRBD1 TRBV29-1 TGCAGCGTTGCGGGACAGGACAATCAGCCCCAGCATTTT CSVAGQDNQPQHF
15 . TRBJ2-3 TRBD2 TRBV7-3 TGTGCCAGCAGCCTAGCGGGGGCCCCTCTGGATACGCAGTATTTT CASSLAGAPLDTQYF
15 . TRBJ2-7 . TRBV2 TGTGCCAGCAGTGATATGTCCCGTCTCGCGGGGGAGCAGTACTTC CASSDMSRLAGEQYF
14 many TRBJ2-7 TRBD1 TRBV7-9 TGTGCCAGCAGCTTCGGGGACAGGGGTGTTGTGCAGTACTTC CASSFGDRGVVQYF
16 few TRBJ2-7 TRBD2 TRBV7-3 TGCGCCAGCAGCCAAGGACTAGCGGGGGGGTCCTACGAGCAGTACTTC CASSQGLAGGSYEQYF